This TCR beta chain was sequenced in a study of CD8 T cells in ankylosing spondylitis. Each TCR beta library was made by quantitative 5'-RACE that incorporated molecular barcodes. Using its own MiXCR run on the 5' RACE reads, TCRdb lists one record per CDR3 protein. The sample holds under 400,000 distinct CDR3 sequences; 11% are singletons and the top ten take about 10%. This clonotype was recorded many times. The antigen remains undetermined. General observations from the study: Disease-associated clonotypes exhibited CD8+ identity and were relatively infrequent in peripheral blood.

Germline lookup yields CDR1 SGHKS and CDR2 YYEKEE (reference sequence). This CDR3 is 14 amino acids long. Trimming shortened V by 1 base and J by 0 bases, and 5 bases separated the two germline ends. The chain recombines TRBV5-5 with TRBJ1-5; no definite D call. Sequenced: blood, either unsorted or a sorted T cell fraction (not recorded which). This clonotype was sampled from a female donor with ankylosing spondylitis or in good health (not recorded which). CDR3 residues: CASSLHLSNQPQHF. The CDR3 bases are TGTGCCAGCAGCTTGCATCTTAGCAATCAGCCCCAGCATTTT.